This T cell receptor (beta chain) was observed in a study of shared clonotypes between healthy human individuals. Study-level results: Estimated richness values were generally larger in naive subsets than in memory subsets. Clonotypes which were not shared had lower generation probabilities than clonotypes that all four donors shared.

Trimming cost V 7 bases and J 0 bases, with 21 bases left between them. The CDR3 contains 16 residues. The germline V gene encodes CDR1 GTSNPN and CDR2 SVGIG (reference sequence). Every immunoSEQ plate was one replicate of a subset's evenly spread DNA. Profiling relied on immunoSEQ multiplex PCR, and the TCRdb table lists in-frame clones only, not all of them. The sample lists under 2.5 million clones, roughly 92% occurring once. As regards this clone: Its matching antigen is unknown.

The clonotype originates from a man between 18 and 35 years old in good health. Some clones in this sample may be carry-over from other donors' samples. This chain links TRBV30 with TRBJ1-1; possibly TRBD1 for D (5 bases). What was sequenced was naive CD4+ T cells from PBMCs. Subset: CD45RA+ positively selected. The CDR3 loop is CASTGTKGWMNTEAFF. The CDR3 nucleotides are TGTGCCTCGACCGGGACGAAGGGTTGGATGAACACTGAAGCTTTCTTT.